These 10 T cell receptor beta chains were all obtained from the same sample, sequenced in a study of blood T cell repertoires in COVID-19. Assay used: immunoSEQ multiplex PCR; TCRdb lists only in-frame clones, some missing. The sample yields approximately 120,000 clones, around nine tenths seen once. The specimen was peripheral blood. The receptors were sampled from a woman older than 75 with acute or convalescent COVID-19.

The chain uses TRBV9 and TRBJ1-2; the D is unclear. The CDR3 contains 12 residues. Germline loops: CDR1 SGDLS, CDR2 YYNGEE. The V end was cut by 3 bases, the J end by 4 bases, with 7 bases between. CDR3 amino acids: CASSGGGYGYTF. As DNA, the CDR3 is TGTGCCAGCAGCGGGGGAGGCTATGGCTACACCTTC.

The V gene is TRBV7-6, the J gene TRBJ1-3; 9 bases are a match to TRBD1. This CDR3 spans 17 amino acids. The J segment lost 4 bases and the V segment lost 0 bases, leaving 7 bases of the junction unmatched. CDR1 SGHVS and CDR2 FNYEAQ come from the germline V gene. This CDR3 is CASSLASGTGRGNTIYF. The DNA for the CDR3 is TGTGCCAGCAGCTTAGCATCCGGGACAGGGAGAGGAAACACCATATATTTT. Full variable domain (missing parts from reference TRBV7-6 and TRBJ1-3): GAGVSQSPRYKVTKRGQDVALRCDPISGHVSLYWYRQALGQGPEFLTYFNYEAQQDKSGLPNDRFSAERPEGSISTLTIQRTEQRDSAMYRCASSLASGTGRGNTIYFGEGSWLTVV.

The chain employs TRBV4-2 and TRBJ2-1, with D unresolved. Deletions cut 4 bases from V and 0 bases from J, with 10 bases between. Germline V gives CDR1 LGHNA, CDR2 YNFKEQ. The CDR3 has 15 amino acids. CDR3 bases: TGTGCCAGCAGCCTTGACTCGATCTCCTACAATGAGCAGTTCTTC. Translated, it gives CASSLDSISYNEQFF.

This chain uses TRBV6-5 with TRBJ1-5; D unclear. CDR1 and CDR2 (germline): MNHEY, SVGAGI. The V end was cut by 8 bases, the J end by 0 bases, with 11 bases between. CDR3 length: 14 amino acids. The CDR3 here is CASRWANSNQPQHF. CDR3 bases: TGTGCCAGCCGCTGGGCCAATAGCAATCAGCCCCAGCATTTT.

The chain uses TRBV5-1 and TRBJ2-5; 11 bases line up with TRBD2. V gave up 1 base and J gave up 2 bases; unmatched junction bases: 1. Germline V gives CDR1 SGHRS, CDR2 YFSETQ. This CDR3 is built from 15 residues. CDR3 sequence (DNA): TGCGCCAGCAGCTTGTCTAGCGGGGGGCAAGAGACCCAGTACTTC. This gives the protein CASSLSSGGQETQYF.

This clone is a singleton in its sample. This CDR3 reads CASSQDGRGYGYTF. CDR3 sequence (DNA): TGTGCCAGCAGCCAAGATGGCAGGGGGTATGGCTACACCTTC. V gene TRBV3-1 (or the pseudogene TRBV3-2) combines with J gene TRBJ1-2; 7 positions match TRBD1. The J segment lost 5 bases and the V segment lost 0 bases, leaving 3 bases of the junction unmatched. The germline V gene encodes CDR1 LGHDT and CDR2 YNNKEL (reference sequence). This CDR3 region has 14 residues.

CDR3 region: CATHSDSSYEQYF. The CDR3 DNA reads as TGTGCTACCCATTCGGACAGCTCCTACGAGCAGTACTTC. The chain carries TRBV12-5 and TRBJ2-7; possible D gene TRBD1, 6 bases. Trimming removed 10 bases at V and 0 bases at J, with 13 bases between. This CDR3 contains 13 residues. Germline-derived CDR1 and CDR2 are LGHNT and FRNRAP.

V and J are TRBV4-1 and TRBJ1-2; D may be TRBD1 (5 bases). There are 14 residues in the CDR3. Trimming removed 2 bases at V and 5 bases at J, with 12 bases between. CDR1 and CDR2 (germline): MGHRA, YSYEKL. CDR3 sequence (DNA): TGCGCCAGCAGCCAATCCGCACAGGAGTATGGCTACACCTTC. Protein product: CASSQSAQEYGYTF.

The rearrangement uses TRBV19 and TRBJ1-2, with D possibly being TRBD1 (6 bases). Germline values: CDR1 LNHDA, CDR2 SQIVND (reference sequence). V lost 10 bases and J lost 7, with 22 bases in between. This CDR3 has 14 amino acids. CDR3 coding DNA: TGTGCCACCACTTGGGCCCGGACAGCCAGTGGCTACACCTTC. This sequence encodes CATTWARTASGYTF.

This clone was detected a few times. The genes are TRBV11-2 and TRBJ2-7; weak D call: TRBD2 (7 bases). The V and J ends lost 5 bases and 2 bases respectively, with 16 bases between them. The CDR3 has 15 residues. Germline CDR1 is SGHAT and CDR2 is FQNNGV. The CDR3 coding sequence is TGTGCCAGCAGCCTCACGGGGGGCAGGACCTACGAGCAGTACTTC. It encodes CASSLTGGRTYEQYF.